This T cell receptor beta chain appears in the sequencing data of a study of post-analysis software for immune sequencing data. Study-level results: The five TRBV segments detected at higher frequency in patients than in controls included TRBV5-6, TRBV5-1 and TRBV20-1.

V was pared by 2 bases and J by 2 bases, with 9 bases between. Germline CDR1 PRHDT, CDR2 FYEKMQ (reference sequence). The CDR3 covers 14 residues. Unique molecular identifiers featured in each of the TCR beta cDNA libraries. Out of roughly 0.85 to 10 million T cells, 450,000 to 600,000 cDNA molecules were generated. TCRdb used MiXCR to reprocess the PCR reads, holding one entry per CDR3 protein. The repertoire holds fewer than 850,000 distinct CDR3 sequences, around 45% seen once, with 4.9% in the top ten. Points on this clonotype: The target antigen is unknown.

The rearrangement uses TRBV13 and TRBJ2-5, with no clear D. The material sequenced was blood. The clonotype originates from a girl between 10 and 17 years old with multiple sclerosis. The CDR3 nucleotides read TGTGCCAGCAGCTTACAGCCCGTACAAGAGACCCAGTACTTC. It translates to CASSLQPVQETQYF. Full variable domain (missing parts from reference TRBV13 and TRBJ2-5): AAGVIQSPRHLIKEKRETATLKCYPIPRHDTVYWYQQGPGQDPQFLISFYEKMQSDKGSIPDRFSAQQFSDYHSELNMSSLELGDSALYFCASSLQPVQETQYFGPGTRLLVL.